This passage covers 25 T cell receptor beta chains from one sample sequenced in a study of response to subunit inactivated influenza vaccine. TCRdb reanalysed the RT-PCR reads using MiXCR and keeps one entry per CDR3 protein. Of 550,000 to 600,000 distinct CDR3 sequences listed, approximately 10% are singletons. The material was PBMCs from blood, obtained on the day of vaccination. The receptors derive from a man between 45 and 60 years old who received an inactivated influenza vaccine.

V is TRBV7-9 and J is TRBJ1-4; D possibly corresponds to TRBD1 (5 bases). Trimming pared 5 bases from V and 7 bases from J, leaving 17 bases between. CDR1 is SEHNR and CDR2 is FQNEAQ in the germline V gene (reference sequence). The CDR3 sequence is 15 residues long. The DNA for the CDR3 is TGTGCCAGCAGCCGAGGGGTCAACTGGGGTGAAAAACTGTTTTTT. Its protein product is CASSRGVNWGEKLFF.

This clonotype was observed a few times. The chain couples TRBV14 to TRBJ2-1; D call uncertain. Looked up from germline, CDR1 is SGHDN and CDR2 is FVKESK. The ends were cut back, 2 bases at V and 3 bases at J, with 20 bases in the middle. This CDR3 region has 18 residues. The CDR3 protein is CASSQRRRTGRVYNEQFF. The CDR3 coding sequence is TGTGCCAGCAGCCAAAGAAGAAGAACCGGACGGGTCTACAATGAGCAGTTCTTC. Looking up the rest from reference TRBV14 and TRBJ2-1 gives the full variable domain: EAGVTQFPSHSVIEKGQTVTLRCDPISGHDNLYWYRRVMGKEIKFLLHFVKESKQDESGMPNNRFLAERTGGTYSTLKVQPAELEDSGVYFCASSQRRRTGRVYNEQFFGPGTRLTVL.

The chain has TRBV7-2 and TRBJ2-5; 11 bases are a match to TRBD2. The junction had 3 bases not matched to a gene; V was cut back by 5 bases and J by 4 bases. The CDR3 is 14 residues long. Looked up from germline, CDR1 is SGHTA and CDR2 is FQGNSA. The CDR3 region has the DNA TGTGCCAGCAGCGTCCTAGCGGGAGGAGAGACCCAGTACTTC. Its protein product is CASSVLAGGETQYF.

The chain has TRBV6-2 or TRBV6-3 and TRBJ1-5; a possible D gene is TRBD1 (6 bases). The CDR3 contains 21 residues. Trimming took off 0 bases at V and 3 bases at J, with 27 bases between the two ends. CDR1 MNHEY and CDR2 SVGEGT come from the germline V gene. CDR3 in amino acids: CASSYSGGRVVGVAYNQPQHF. The CDR3 nucleotides are TGTGCCAGCAGTTACTCGGGGGGCAGGGTTGTTGGCGTAGCCTACAATCAGCCCCAGCATTTT.

This clonotype was observed a handful of times. The chain has TRBV3-1 and TRBJ1-6; D is uncertain. The CDR3 extends over 14 amino acids. Germline assignment: CDR1 LGHDT and CDR2 YNNKEL (reference sequence). V lost 0 bases to trimming and J lost 10 bases, with 10 bases between them. The CDR3 loop reads CASSQDLIGSPLHF. The CDR3, as DNA: TGTGCCAGCAGCCAAGACCTGATCGGGTCACCCCTCCACTTT.

This rearrangement joins TRBV6-5 to TRBJ2-1, with 10 bases matching TRBD2. V lost 0 bases to trimming and J lost 0 bases; unmatched junction nucleotides: 8. The germline gives CDR1 MNHEY, CDR2 SVGAGI. The CDR3 loop spans 19 amino acids. The CDR3 nucleotides read TGTGCCAGCAGTTACTCGGGTAGCGGGGGGCAAAGCTCCTACAATGAGCAGTTCTTC. This sequence encodes CASSYSGSGGQSSYNEQFF.

This chain connects TRBV7-2 to TRBJ2-5; 10 nucleotides line up with TRBD2. The CDR3 covers 14 residues. Germline loops: CDR1 SGHTA, CDR2 FQGNSA. V lost 10 bases to trimming and J lost 0 bases; unmatched junction nucleotides: 5. The CDR3 protein is CATLAGGNQETQYF. In nucleotides, the CDR3 is TGTGCCACCTTAGCGGGGGGTAACCAAGAGACCCAGTACTTC.

This clonotype was seen a handful of times. The chain carries TRBV12-3 or TRBV12-4 and TRBJ2-1; 10 nucleotides line up with TRBD1. The CDR3 covers 16 residues. V gave up 6 bases and J gave up 8 bases; unmatched junction bases: 13. The CDR3 bases are TGTGCCAGCAGCCCAGGAGGCGGACAGGGGGACGATGAGCAGTTCTTC. Translation: CASSPGGGQGDDEQFF.

The V gene is TRBV12-3 or TRBV12-4, the J gene TRBJ1-1; D is possibly TRBD1 (5 bases). V was clipped by 1 base and J by 1 base, with 13 bases between them. The CDR3 is 16 amino acids. The CDR3 coding sequence is TGTGCCAGCAGTTTAGGGGGCCCGATACCGAACACTGAAGCTTTCTTT. Encoded protein: CASSLGGPIPNTEAFF.

V is TRBV4-1 and J is TRBJ2-7; TRBD1 matches at 8 bases. This CDR3 has 15 residues. The trim removed 4 bases at V and 2 bases at J, leaving 7 bases unmatched. Germline V gene data show CDR1 as MGHRA and CDR2 as YSYEKL. The CDR3 DNA reads TGCGCCAGCAGCCCCGGACAGGGAAAGACCTACGAGCAGTACTTC. Its translation is CASSPGQGKTYEQYF.

This clonotype has at least ten counts. DNA of the CDR3: TGTGCCAGCAGCTCCTGGACTAGCGGGCTAGCCAAAAACATTCAGTACTTC. This translates into CASSSWTSGLAKNIQYF. The rearrangement joins TRBV7-2 to TRBJ2-4, with 11 bases lining up with TRBD2. CDR1 is SGHTA, CDR2 FQGNSA, per germline. With V trimmed by 4 bases and J by 0 bases, 5 bases remained unmatched. The CDR3 sequence is 17 residues long.

This clonotype was counted a few times. The CDR3 region is CASSQAGISGANVLTF. The CDR3 DNA reads as TGTGCCAGCAGCCAAGCAGGGATCTCCGGGGCCAACGTCCTGACTTTC. This chain uses TRBV3-1 with TRBJ2-6; maybe TRBD1 (5 bases). The CDR3 is 16 residues long. Trimming pared 1 base from V and 4 bases from J, leaving 11 bases between. CDR1 is LGHDT, CDR2 YNNKEL, per germline (reference sequence).

Concerning this clonotype itself: The junction departs from germline at one end; a sequencing error may be responsible. This chain uses TRBV5-1 with TRBJ2-5, with D perhaps TRBD2 (5 bases). Germline lookup yields CDR1 SGHRS and CDR2 YFSETQ. The CDR3 extends over 16 amino acids. In nucleotides, the CDR3 is TGCGCCCGCAGCTTGAATCTAGCACGGGCCCAAGAGACCCAGTACTTC. Translation: CARSLNLARAQETQYF. Supplemented by reference TRBV5-1 and TRBJ2-5, the full variable domain reads KAGVTQTPRYLIKTRGQQVTLSCSPISGHRSVSWYQQTPGQGLQFLFEYFSETQRNKGNFPGRFSGRQFSNSRSEMNVSTLELGDSALYLCARSLNLARAQETQYFGPGTRLLVL.

The rearrangement joins TRBV5-1 to TRBJ1-1; 7 nucleotides match TRBD1. CDR1 is SGHRS and CDR2 is YFSETQ in the germline V gene. The CDR3 is 15 residues long. V lost 0 bases and J lost 2; bases outside the gene matches: 4. The CDR3 here is CASSLVYRGNTEAFF. The CDR3 nucleotides are TGCGCCAGCAGCTTGGTCTACAGGGGAAACACTGAAGCTTTCTTT.

Remarks on this clonotype: At one end, the junction sequence differs from germline, possibly due to a read error. This sequence joins TRBV20-1 and TRBJ2-1, with 10 positions matching TRBD2. The CDR3 runs 15 residues. Germline CDR1 and CDR2: DFQATT and SNEGSKA (reference sequence). The CDR3 nucleotides are TGCAGTGCTCGAGAGCTAGCGGGAGTGAACAATGAGCAGTTCTTC. This sequence encodes CSARELAGVNNEQFF.

This clonotype was recorded at least ten times. The chain links TRBV20-1 to TRBJ1-1, with D tentatively TRBD1 (5 bases). Trimming shortened V by 0 bases and J by 6 bases, and 14 bases separated the two germline ends. There are 14 residues in the CDR3. Germline CDR1 reads DFQATT; CDR2 reads SNEGSKA (reference sequence). Here the CDR3 reads CSARDNTKGAEAFF. The DNA of the CDR3 is TGCAGTGCTAGAGACAACACGAAAGGGGCTGAAGCTTTCTTT.

This clonotype was counted only a few times. This chain links TRBV20-1 with TRBJ1-3; 10 bases are a match to TRBD1. The trim removed 3 bases at V and 3 bases at J, leaving 5 bases unmatched. Germline CDR1 DFQATT, CDR2 SNEGSKA (reference sequence). The CDR3 is made up of 15 amino acids. CDR3 sequence reads: CSASGGTGDGNTIYF. The CDR3 nucleotides are TGCAGTGCTAGCGGAGGGACAGGGGATGGAAACACCATATATTTT.

The chain carries TRBV27 and TRBJ2-7; D possibly uses TRBD1 or TRBD2 (5 bases each). Trimming removed 2 bases at V and 5 bases at J, with 10 bases between. CDR1 is MNHEY, CDR2 SMNVEV, per germline (reference sequence). This CDR3 region has 13 residues. CDR3 coding DNA: TGTGCCAGCAGTTTAAAGAGGGGCCACGAGCAGTACTTC. It is translated as CASSLKRGHEQYF.

The V and J genes are TRBV7-9 and TRBJ1-1; D perhaps matches TRBD1 (6 bases). The CDR3 totals 13 residues. The V gene's germline CDR1 is SEHNR and CDR2 FQNEAQ (reference sequence). This CDR3 reads CDATGKVDTEAFF. As DNA, the CDR3 is TGTGATGCTACAGGGAAAGTGGACACTGAAGCTTTCTTT. Looking up the rest from reference TRBV7-9 and TRBJ1-1 gives the full variable domain: DTGVSQNPRHKITKRGQNVTFRCDPISEHNRLYWYRQTLGQGPEFLTYFQNEAQLEKSRLLSDRFSAERPKGSFSTLEIQRTEQGDSAMYLCDATGKVDTEAFFGQGTRLTVV.

This rearrangement joins TRBV12-3 or TRBV12-4 to TRBJ2-3, with D possibly being TRBD2 (5 bases). This CDR3 has 11 amino acids. V was clipped by 8 bases and J by 6 bases, with 9 bases between them. The DNA of the CDR3 is TGTGCCAGCCGTAGCGCCGATACGCAGTATTTT. Protein product: CASRSADTQYF.

The chain uses TRBV18 and TRBJ1-1; D is ambiguous. CDR3 size: 16 residues. Germline-derived CDR1 and CDR2 are KGHSH and LQKENI. V lost 2 bases and J 4 bases, leaving 17 bases between the germline ends. The CDR3 region has the DNA TGTGCCAGCTCACCAGGCAATGTAGGGTTGGGCACTGAAGCTTTCTTT. Residues: CASSPGNVGLGTEAFF.

The sample holds a few counts of this clonotype. For the CDR3, the DNA is TGCAGTGCTTCCCGACTAGCGGGAGGGCGGAACACCGGGGAGCTGTTTTTT. Its translation is CSASRLAGGRNTGELFF. The chain combines TRBV20-1 with TRBJ2-2, with TRBD2 matching 14 bases. Germline V gene sequence: CDR1 DFQATT, CDR2 SNEGSKA (reference sequence). The V and J ends lost 5 bases and 1 base, in that order; junction bases with no gene match: 6. The CDR3 is 17 residues long.

This chain's CDR3 is CASSQPSLPYEQYF. Here the CDR3 DNA reads TGTGCCAGCAGCCAGCCCAGTCTTCCCTACGAGCAGTACTTC. The J gene is TRBJ2-7, the V gene TRBV12-3 or TRBV12-4; D gene ambiguous. V was pared by 6 bases and J by 2 bases, with 14 bases between. The CDR3 sequence is 14 residues long.

This clonotype has only a few counts. The V call is TRBV20-1, the J call TRBJ1-1; tentative D call: TRBD1 (6 bases). CDR3 length equals 12 residues. Germline V CDR1 and CDR2: DFQATT, SNEGSKA (reference sequence). Trimming shortened V by 4 bases and J by 2 bases, and 8 bases separated the two germline ends. The CDR3 spells CSANRVNTEAFF. CDR3 nucleotide sequence: TGCAGTGCTAACAGGGTCAACACTGAAGCTTTCTTT.

This clonotype was seen only once. The chain couples TRBV5-3 to TRBJ2-2, with TRBD1 as a possible D gene (6 bases). TRBV5-3 is marked as an open reading frame, function uncertain. The CDR3 totals 14 residues. Between the trimmed V and J ends, which lost 9 bases and 7 bases, there was a span of 19 bases. CDR3: CAMSPRTEFGELFF. The CDR3 DNA reads as TGTGCCATGAGCCCTAGGACAGAATTCGGGGAGCTGTTTTTT.